This T cell receptor beta chain emerged from a study of Ad26.COV2.S vaccination and SARS-CoV-2 variants. This sample's treatment: 19 received Ad26.COV2.S at low or high dose, single or two shots; 5 received placebo; per-sample allocation not given. It was on day 63 after the first vaccine or placebo injection that samples were taken. Repertoires were generated with immunoSEQ multiplex PCR, while TCRdb's copy carries only in-frame clones and drops some. The data contain about 350,000 clones, about 87% of them singletons. Germline lookup yields CDR1 LGHNA and CDR2 YSLEER. Trimming removed 3 bases from V and 0 bases from J, with 9 bases in between. The CDR3 loop spans 15 amino acids.

This specimen consisted of peripheral blood, obtained in a trial of Ad26.COV2.S vaccine versus placebo. The chain recombines TRBV4-3 with TRBJ1-5; D is perhaps TRBD1 (5 bases). The source is a person aged 18-65 years who received the Ad26.COV2.S COVID-19 vaccine or a placebo. The CDR3 nucleotides are TGCGCCAGCAGCCAGGAGGGGAATAGCAATCAGCCCCAGCATTTT. Protein: CASSQEGNSNQPQHF.